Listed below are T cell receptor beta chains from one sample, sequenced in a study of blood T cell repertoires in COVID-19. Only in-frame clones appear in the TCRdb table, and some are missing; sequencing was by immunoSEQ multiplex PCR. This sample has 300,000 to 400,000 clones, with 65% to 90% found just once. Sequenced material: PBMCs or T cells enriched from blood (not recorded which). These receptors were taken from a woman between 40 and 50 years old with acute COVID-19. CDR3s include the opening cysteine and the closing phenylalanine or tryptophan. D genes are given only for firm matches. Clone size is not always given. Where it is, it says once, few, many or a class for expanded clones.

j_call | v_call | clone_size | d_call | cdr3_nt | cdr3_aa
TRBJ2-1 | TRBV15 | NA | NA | TGTGCCACCAGCAGAGAATACAGGGGAGGTCTCGAGCAGTTCTTC | CATSREYRGGLEQFF
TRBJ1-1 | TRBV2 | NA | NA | TGTGCCAGCATGCCGACAGCCTTGAACACTGAAGCTTTCTTT | CASMPTALNTEAFF
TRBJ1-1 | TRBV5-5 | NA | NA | TGTGCCAGCAGCTTGAGAGTTTCGATGAACACTGAAGCTTTCTTT | CASSLRVSMNTEAFF
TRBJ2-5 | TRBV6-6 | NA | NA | TGTGCCAGCAGTTACCTACAGGGATCGGAGACCCAGTACTTC | CASSYLQGSETQYF
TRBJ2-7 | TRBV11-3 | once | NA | TGTGCCAGCAGCTTAGATGTGACAGCCAGGGAGCAGTACTTC | CASSLDVTAREQYF
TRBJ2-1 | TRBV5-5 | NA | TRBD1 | TGTGCCAGCAGCTTAAAACCCTGGACAGGGATCAGGGAGCAGTTCTTC | CASSLKPWTGIREQFF
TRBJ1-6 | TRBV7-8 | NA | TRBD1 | TGTGCCAGCAGCCCCTACCCCCAACGGGACAGGGGAGGGGGATCGAGCTCCTATAATTCACCCCTCCACTTT | CASSPYPQRDRGGGSSSYNSPLHF
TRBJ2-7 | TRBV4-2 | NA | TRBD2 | TGTGCCAGCAGCCAGGGACCGACTAGCGGCCCTTACGAGCAGTACTTC | CASSQGPTSGPYEQYF
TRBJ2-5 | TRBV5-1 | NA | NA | TGCGCCAGCAGCTATCCACAGGGAAAAGGAGAGACCCAGTACTTC | CASSYPQGKGETQYF
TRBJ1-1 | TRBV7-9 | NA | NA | TGTGCCACTACCCCTCAGAGGGATGAAGCTTTCTTT | CATTPQRDEAFF
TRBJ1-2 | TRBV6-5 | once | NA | TGTGCCAGCAGGGGGAGGGGGTTCTATGGCTACACCTTC | CASRGRGFYGYTF
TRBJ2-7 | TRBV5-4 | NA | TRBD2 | TGTGCCAGCAGCGACCGGGGGGGTTATCACGAGCAGTACTTC | CASSDRGGYHEQYF
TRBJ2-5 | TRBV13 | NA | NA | TGTGCCAGCAGCTTCAGCGGGCCCAAGACCCAGTACTTC | CASSFSGPKTQYF
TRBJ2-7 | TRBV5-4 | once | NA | TGTGCCAGCAGCACCCAGGTCGGCACCCCCTACGAGCAGTACTTC | CASSTQVGTPYEQYF
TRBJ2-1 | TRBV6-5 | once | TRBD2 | TGTGCCAGCAGGGGACTAGCGGCTCACTACAATGAGCAGTTCTTC | CASRGLAAHYNEQFF
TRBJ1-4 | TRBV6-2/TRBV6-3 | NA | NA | TGTGCCAGCAGTTACTCGGGCAGGAAAAATGAAAAACTGTTTTTT | CASSYSGRKNEKLFF
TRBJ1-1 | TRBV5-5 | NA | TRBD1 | TGTGCCAGCAGGTATACAGGGGGATTGGGAGCTTTCTTT | CASRYTGGLGAFF